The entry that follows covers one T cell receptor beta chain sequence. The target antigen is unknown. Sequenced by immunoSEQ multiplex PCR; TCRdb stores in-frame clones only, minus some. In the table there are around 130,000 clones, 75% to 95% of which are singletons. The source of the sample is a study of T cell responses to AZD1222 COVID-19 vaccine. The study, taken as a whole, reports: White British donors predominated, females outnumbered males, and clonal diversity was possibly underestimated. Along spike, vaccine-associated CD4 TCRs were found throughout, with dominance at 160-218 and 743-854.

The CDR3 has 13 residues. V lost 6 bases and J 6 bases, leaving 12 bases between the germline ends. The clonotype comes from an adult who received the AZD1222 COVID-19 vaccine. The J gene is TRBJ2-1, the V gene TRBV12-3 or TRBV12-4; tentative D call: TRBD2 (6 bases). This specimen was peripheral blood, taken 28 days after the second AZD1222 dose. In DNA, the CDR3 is TGTGCCAGCAGCGGGAGTTCCGGCAATGAGCAGTTCTTC. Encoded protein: CASSGSSGNEQFF.